Shown below are 21 T cell receptor beta chains from a single sample sequenced in a study of T cells in tuberculosis. TCRdb's table, derived via immunoSEQ multiplex PCR, lists solely in-frame clones and lacks some. This table has about 59,000 clones, approximately 80% appearing once. Sorting used thawed, overnight-rested PBMC stained with anti-CD3, a viability dye and GMM-loaded CD1B tetramer. The CD1B tetramers carried C32 glucose monomycolate purified from Rhodococcus equi. Sequenced material: CD1b-GMM tetramer-negative cells sorted from PBMCs. These receptors all come from an adult woman with latent tuberculosis.

In DNA form, the CDR3 reads TGTGCCAGCGGAACCGGGCCCGGGGGTCAGCCCCAGCATTTT. Protein product: CASGTGPGGQPQHF. The genes are TRBV2 and TRBJ1-5, with D possibly being TRBD1 (5 bases). Germline V gene data show CDR1 as SNHLY and CDR2 as FYNNEI. Trimming stripped 8 bases from V and 6 bases from J, with 17 bases between. This CDR3 comprises 14 residues.

The chain joins TRBV15 to TRBJ1-4, with 8 positions matching TRBD1. The junction had 6 bases not matched to a gene; V was cut back by 8 bases and J by 7 bases. CDR1 is LNHNV and CDR2 is YYDKDF in the germline V gene (reference sequence). This CDR3 is built from 13 residues. CDR3 nucleotides: TGTGCCACCTCGACAGGGGTAGTTGAAAAACTGTTTTTT. Its translation: CATSTGVVEKLFF.

The chain couples TRBV6-6 to TRBJ2-5, with TRBD1 identical over 8 bases. With 4 bases clipped from V and 4 bases from J, the junction kept 2 bases outside the gene matches. CDR1 is MNHNY and CDR2 is SVGAGI in the germline V gene (reference sequence). This CDR3 comprises 13 residues. The CDR3 DNA reads as TGTGCCAGCAGTTTTACAGGGGGAGAGACCCAGTACTTC. Its protein is CASSFTGGETQYF.

This clone has just a few counts. The rearrangement links TRBV5-6 to TRBJ1-1; D might be TRBD1 (5 bases). V gave up 1 base and J gave up 1 base, with 8 bases separating them. CDR3 length: 14 amino acids. Germline CDR1 is SGHDT and CDR2 is YYEEEE. CDR3 in DNA: TGTGCCAGCAGCTTGAGGGGCCCGAACACTGAAGCTTTCTTT. Its protein product is CASSLRGPNTEAFF.

The V gene is TRBV7-8, the J gene TRBJ2-4; 7 bases line up with TRBD2. This CDR3 region has 15 residues. Germline lookup yields CDR1 SGHVS and CDR2 FQNEAQ. With V trimmed by 0 bases and J by 2 bases, 1 base remained unmatched. The CDR3 DNA follows: TGTGCCAGCAGCTTAGCGACTAGCACCAAAAACATTCAGTACTTC. This gives the protein CASSLATSTKNIQYF.

The rearrangement links TRBV10-3 to TRBJ1-2; 10 bases are a match to TRBD1. CDR3 length: 17 amino acids. Germline assignment: CDR1 ENHRY and CDR2 SYGVKD. V lost 0 bases, J lost 4 bases, and 8 bases stayed unmatched. The CDR3 nucleotides are TGTGCCATCAGTGAGTCAGTGACAGGGGGCGTCTTCTATGGCTACACCTTC. Amino acids: CAISESVTGGVFYGYTF.

As to this clone: The sample contains more than one DNA sequence encoding this CDR3. V and J are TRBV6-1 and TRBJ2-2, with D possibly being TRBD2 (6 bases). V was cut by 8 bases and J by 4 bases, with 11 bases left in between. CDR3 length: 13 residues. CDR1 MNHNS and CDR2 SASEGT come from the germline V gene. CDR3 coding DNA: TGTGCCAGCGGGGCGGGGATCACCGGGGAGCTGTTTTTT. Translation: CASGAGITGELFF.

The V gene is TRBV14, the J gene TRBJ2-5; 7 nucleotides line up with TRBD1. The junction had 9 bases not matched to a gene; V was cut back by 3 bases and J by 5 bases. Germline CDR1 SGHDN, CDR2 FVKESK. This CDR3 has 15 residues. The CDR3 loop is CASSQGKTGPETQYF. The CDR3 bases are TGTGCCAGCAGCCAGGGGAAGACAGGGCCGGAGACCCAGTACTTC. Supplemented by reference TRBV14 and TRBJ2-5, the full variable domain reads EAGVTQFPSHSVIEKGQTVTLRCDPISGHDNLYWYRRVMGKEIKFLLHFVKESKQDESGMPNNRFLAERTGGTYSTLKVQPAELEDSGVYFCASSQGKTGPETQYFGPGTRLLVL.

The chain is built from TRBV7-8 and TRBJ1-2; TRBD1 matches at 7 bases. The CDR3 is made up of 14 amino acids. Germline loops: CDR1 SGHVS, CDR2 FQNEAQ. The junction had 4 bases not matched to a gene; V was cut back by 5 bases and J by 1 base. This CDR3 is CASSPNRGNYGYTF. The DNA of the CDR3 is TGTGCCAGCAGCCCGAACAGGGGTAACTATGGCTACACCTTC.

The rearrangement joins TRBV5-1 to TRBJ2-3, with a tentative D call TRBD2 (6 bases). The V gene lost 3 bases and the J gene lost 4 bases, with 18 bases spanning the gap. The germline V gene has CDR1 SGHRS and CDR2 YFSETQ. CDR3 length: 16 residues. The CDR3: CASSSLVAAHADTQYF. For the CDR3, the DNA is TGCGCCAGCAGCTCCCTAGTAGCGGCCCATGCAGATACGCAGTATTTT.

This sequence joins TRBV2 and TRBJ2-3, with 10 bases matching TRBD2. The CDR3 sequence is 18 residues long. CDR1 and CDR2 (germline): SNHLY, FYNNEI. V lost 9 bases to trimming and J lost 1 base; unmatched junction nucleotides: 16. CDR3: CARGGGAGGLSGTDTQYF. Here the CDR3 DNA reads TGTGCCAGAGGGGGAGGAGCGGGGGGGCTTTCGGGCACAGATACGCAGTATTTT.

The chain has TRBV20-1 and TRBJ1-1; D might be TRBD1 (6 bases). V was pared by 6 bases and J by 3 bases, with 8 bases between. CDR3 length: 11 residues. Germline CDR1 DFQATT, CDR2 SNEGSKA (reference sequence). The CDR3 loop reads CSAYRDTEAFF. For the CDR3, the DNA is TGCAGTGCCTACAGGGACACTGAAGCTTTCTTT.

The CDR3 nucleotides read TGTGCCAGCAGCTTAGTGACAGGGAAACATAGCAATCAGCCCCAGCATTTT. Translating gives CASSLVTGKHSNQPQHF. The rearrangement uses TRBV7-2 and TRBJ1-5; 7 bases line up with TRBD1. Germline trimming cut 1 base from V and 0 bases from J; bases unmatched to any gene: 6. CDR1 and CDR2 from the germline V gene are SGHTA and FQGNSA. The CDR3 has 17 amino acids.

This chain uses TRBV19 with TRBJ2-3, with TRBD2 matching over 8 bases. The junction had 10 bases not matched to a gene; V was cut back by 6 bases and J by 8 bases. Germline V gives CDR1 LNHDA, CDR2 SQIVND (reference sequence). The CDR3 runs to 14 residues. The CDR3 loop reads CASRSGGGPATQYF. In nucleotides, the CDR3 is TGTGCCAGTAGATCGGGGGGGGGCCCGGCTACGCAGTATTTT.

The genes are TRBV7-2 and TRBJ2-1; 14 bases are a match to TRBD2. J was trimmed by 7 bases and V by 6 bases; bases with no gene match: 8. CDR1 is SGHTA and CDR2 is FQGNSA in the germline V gene. CDR3 length: 16 amino acids. CDR3: CASRARLAGGLNEQFF. The CDR3 nucleotides are TGTGCCAGCAGGGCCCGACTAGCGGGGGGGCTAAATGAGCAGTTCTTC. The entire variable domain, with the rest obtained from reference TRBV7-2 and TRBJ2-1, is as follows: GAGVSQSPSNKVTEKGKDVELRCDPISGHTALYWYRQSLGQGLEFLIYFQGNSAPDKSGLPSDRFSAERTGGSVSTLTIQRTQQEDSAVYLCASRARLAGGLNEQFFGPGTRLTVL.

CDR3 nucleotides: TGTGCCAGCAGGATCGCGACAGGCCGAAATCAGCCCCAGCATTTT. Its protein is CASRIATGRNQPQHF. V is TRBV28 and J is TRBJ1-5; a possible D gene is TRBD1 (6 bases). Trimming pared 6 bases from V and 4 bases from J, leaving 16 bases between. From germline, CDR1 is MDHEN and CDR2 SYDVKM. This CDR3 has 15 residues.

The chain couples TRBV2 to TRBJ1-2; TRBD1 matches at 10 bases. Germline CDR1 SNHLY, CDR2 FYNNEI. Germline trimming cut 4 bases from V and 4 bases from J; bases unmatched to any gene: 3. The CDR3 has 14 residues. The CDR3 loop reads CASSGDRGLYGYTF. Written as DNA, the CDR3 is TGTGCCAGCAGTGGAGACAGGGGGCTCTATGGCTACACCTTC.

This clone was counted only a few times. The V gene is TRBV6-5, the J gene TRBJ2-7; 9 bases align to TRBD1. The CDR3 loop spans 14 amino acids. CDR1 is MNHEY and CDR2 is SVGAGI in the germline V gene. J gave up 5 bases and V 4 bases, and 6 bases lay outside the gene matches. The CDR3 protein is CASSSGQGVHEQYF. The DNA for the CDR3 is TGTGCCAGCAGTTCGGGACAGGGAGTCCACGAGCAGTACTTC.

The V and J genes are TRBV9 and TRBJ2-2, with 7 bases that match TRBD2. Looked up from germline, CDR1 is SGDLS and CDR2 is YYNGEE. V was pared by 4 bases and J by 0 bases, with 3 bases of the junction left unmatched. This CDR3 is built from 15 residues. CDR3 loop: CASSQGLANTGELFF. DNA of the CDR3: TGTGCCAGCAGCCAAGGACTAGCGAACACCGGGGAGCTGTTTTTT.

V usage is TRBV21-1 and J usage is TRBJ1-1; the table's D call, TRBD1, was not checked against the DNA. TRBV21-1 is tagged as a pseudogene. CDR3 length: 14 amino acids. CDR3 sequence reads: CASSNRGRNTEAFF. In DNA form, the CDR3 reads TGTGCCAGCAGCAACAGGGGAAGAAACACTGAAGCTTTCTTT.

V is TRBV6-1 and J is TRBJ1-2; D may be TRBD1 (6 bases). The CDR3 runs 13 residues. Germline V gene lookup returns CDR1 MNHNS and CDR2 SASEGT. V was pared by 3 bases and J by 5 bases, with 10 bases between. The CDR3 spells CASSEGAGYGYTF. The DNA of the CDR3 is TGTGCCAGCAGTGAGGGGGCAGGGTATGGCTACACCTTC.